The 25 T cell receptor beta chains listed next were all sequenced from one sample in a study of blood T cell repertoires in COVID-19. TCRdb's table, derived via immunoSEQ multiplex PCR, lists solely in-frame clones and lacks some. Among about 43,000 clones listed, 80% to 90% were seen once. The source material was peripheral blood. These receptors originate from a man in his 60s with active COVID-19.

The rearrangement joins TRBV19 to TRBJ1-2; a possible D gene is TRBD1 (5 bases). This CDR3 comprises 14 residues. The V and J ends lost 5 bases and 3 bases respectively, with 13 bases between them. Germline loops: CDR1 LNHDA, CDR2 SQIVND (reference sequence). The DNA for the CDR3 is TGTGCCAGTAGTGATGGCAGGGATCACTATGGCTACACCTTC. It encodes CASSDGRDHYGYTF. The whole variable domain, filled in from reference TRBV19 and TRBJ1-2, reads DGGITQSPKYLFRKEGQNVTLSCEQNLNHDAMYWYRQDPGQGLRLIYYSQIVNDFQKGDIAEGYSVSREKKESFPLTVTSAQKNPTAFYLCASSDGRDHYGYTFGSGTRLTVV.

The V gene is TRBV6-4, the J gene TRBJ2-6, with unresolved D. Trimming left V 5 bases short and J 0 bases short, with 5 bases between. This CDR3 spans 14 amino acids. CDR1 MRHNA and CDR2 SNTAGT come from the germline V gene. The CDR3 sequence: CASSTDSGANVLTF. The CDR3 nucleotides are TGTGCCAGCAGTACAGACTCTGGGGCCAACGTCCTGACTTTC.

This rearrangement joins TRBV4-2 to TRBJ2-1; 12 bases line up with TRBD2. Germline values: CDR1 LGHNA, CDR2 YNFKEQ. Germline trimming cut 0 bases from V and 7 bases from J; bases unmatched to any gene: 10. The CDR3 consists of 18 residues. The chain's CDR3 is CASSQDSASGRGGNEQFF. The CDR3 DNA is TGTGCCAGCAGCCAAGATTCGGCTAGCGGGAGGGGTGGAAATGAGCAGTTCTTC.

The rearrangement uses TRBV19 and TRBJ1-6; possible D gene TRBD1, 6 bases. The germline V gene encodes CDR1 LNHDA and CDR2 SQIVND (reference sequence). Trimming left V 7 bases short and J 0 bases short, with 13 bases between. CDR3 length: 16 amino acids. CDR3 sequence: CASIMGAGSYNSPLHF. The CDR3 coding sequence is TGTGCCAGTATCATGGGGGCCGGCTCCTATAATTCACCCCTCCACTTT.

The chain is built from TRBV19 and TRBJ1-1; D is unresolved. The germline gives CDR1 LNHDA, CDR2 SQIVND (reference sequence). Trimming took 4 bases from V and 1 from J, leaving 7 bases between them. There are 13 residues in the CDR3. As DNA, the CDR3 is TGTGCCAGTAGTACAGCGGAGAACACTGAAGCTTTCTTT. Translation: CASSTAENTEAFF.

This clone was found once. CDR3 residues: CASSPNSRETYNEQFF. The CDR3 region has the DNA TGTGCCAGCAGCCCTAACAGCAGAGAGACCTACAATGAGCAGTTCTTC. V usage is TRBV11-2 and J usage is TRBJ2-1; the D is unclear. This CDR3 spans 16 amino acids. V lost 5 bases, J lost 2 bases, and 16 bases lay in between. Germline V lookup: CDR1 SGHAT, CDR2 FQNNGV.

This chain's CDR3 is CASSQEPGNTEAFF. CDR3 nucleotides: TGCGCCAGCAGCCAAGAACCCGGGAACACTGAAGCTTTCTTT. The chain carries TRBV4-1 and TRBJ1-1; D is ambiguous. CDR3 size: 14 residues. Trimming shortened V by 0 bases and J by 1 base, and 6 bases separated the two germline ends. CDR1 is MGHRA, CDR2 YSYEKL, per germline.

The CDR3 bases are TGTGCCAGCAGTCTACTACAGGAAGGGAACACTGAAGCTTTCTTT. Translation gives CASSLLQEGNTEAFF. The rearrangement links TRBV6-5 to TRBJ1-1, with TRBD1 as a possible D gene (5 bases). The CDR3 contains 15 residues. Germline V gene data show CDR1 as MNHEY and CDR2 as SVGAGI. Trimming stripped 5 bases from V and 1 base from J, with 14 bases between.

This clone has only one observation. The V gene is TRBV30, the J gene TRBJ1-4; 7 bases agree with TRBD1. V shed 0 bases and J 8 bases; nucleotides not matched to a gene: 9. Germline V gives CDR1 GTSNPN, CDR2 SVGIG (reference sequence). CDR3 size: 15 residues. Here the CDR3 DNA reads TGTGCCTGGAGTGTATTACCAGGGGGTACCGAAAAACTGTTTTTT. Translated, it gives CAWSVLPGGTEKLFF.

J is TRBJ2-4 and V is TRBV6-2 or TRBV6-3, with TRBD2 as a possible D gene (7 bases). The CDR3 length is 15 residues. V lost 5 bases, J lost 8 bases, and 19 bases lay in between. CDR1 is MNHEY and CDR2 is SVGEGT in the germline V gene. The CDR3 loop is CASSRIGGRMDIQYF. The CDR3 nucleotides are TGTGCCAGCAGTCGGATCGGGGGGCGCATGGACATTCAGTACTTC.

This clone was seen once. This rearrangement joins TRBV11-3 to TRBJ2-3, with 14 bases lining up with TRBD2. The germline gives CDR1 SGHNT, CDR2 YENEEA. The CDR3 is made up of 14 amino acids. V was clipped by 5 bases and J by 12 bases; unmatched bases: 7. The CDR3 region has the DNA TGTGCCAGCAGCCTCGGACTAGCGGGGGGCCCCCAGTATTTT. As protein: CASSLGLAGGPQYF.

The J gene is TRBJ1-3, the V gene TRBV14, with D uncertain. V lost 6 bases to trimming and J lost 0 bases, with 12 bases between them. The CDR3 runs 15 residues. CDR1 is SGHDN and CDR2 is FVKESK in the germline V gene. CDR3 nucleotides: TGTGCCAGCAGTCTGTGGGGAGACTCTGGAAACACCATATATTTT. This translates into CASSLWGDSGNTIYF. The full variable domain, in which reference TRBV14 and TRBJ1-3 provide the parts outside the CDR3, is EAGVTQFPSHSVIEKGQTVTLRCDPISGHDNLYWYRRVMGKEIKFLLHFVKESKQDESGMPNNRFLAERTGGTYSTLKVQPAELEDSGVYFCASSLWGDSGNTIYFGEGSWLTVV.

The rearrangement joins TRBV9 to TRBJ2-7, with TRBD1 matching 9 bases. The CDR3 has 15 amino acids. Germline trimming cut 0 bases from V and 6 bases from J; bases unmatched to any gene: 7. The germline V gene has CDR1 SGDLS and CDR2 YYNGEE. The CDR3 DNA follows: TGTGCCAGCAGCGTAGAAGGGGACAGGGCCGGCGAGCAGTACTTC. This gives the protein CASSVEGDRAGEQYF.

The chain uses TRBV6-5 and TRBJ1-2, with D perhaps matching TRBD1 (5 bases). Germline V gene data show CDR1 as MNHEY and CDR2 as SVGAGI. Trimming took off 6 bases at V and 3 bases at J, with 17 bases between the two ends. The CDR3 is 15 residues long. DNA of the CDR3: TGTGCCAGCAGGCTGTTCAGGGTAGGGGACTATGGCTACACCTTC. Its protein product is CASRLFRVGDYGYTF.

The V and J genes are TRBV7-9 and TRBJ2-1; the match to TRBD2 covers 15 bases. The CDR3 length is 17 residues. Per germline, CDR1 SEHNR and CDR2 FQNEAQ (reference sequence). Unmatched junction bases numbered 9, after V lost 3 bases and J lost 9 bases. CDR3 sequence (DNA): TGTGCCAGCAGCTTCTCCGGACTAGCGGGGGGGCTGGGTGAGCAGTTCTTC. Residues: CASSFSGLAGGLGEQFF.

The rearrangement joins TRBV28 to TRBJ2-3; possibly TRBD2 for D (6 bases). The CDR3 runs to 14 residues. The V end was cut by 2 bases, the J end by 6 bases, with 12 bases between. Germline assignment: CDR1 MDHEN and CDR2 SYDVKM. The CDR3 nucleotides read TGTGCCAGCAGTTTACGGGAGAGGTCCGATACGCAGTATTTT. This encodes CASSLRERSDTQYF.

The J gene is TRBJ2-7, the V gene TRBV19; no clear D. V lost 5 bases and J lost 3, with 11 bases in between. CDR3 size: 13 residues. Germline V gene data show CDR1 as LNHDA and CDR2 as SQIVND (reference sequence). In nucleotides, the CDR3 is TGTGCCAGTAGTTGGAGTAGCAGCTACGAGCAGTACTTC. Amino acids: CASSWSSSYEQYF.

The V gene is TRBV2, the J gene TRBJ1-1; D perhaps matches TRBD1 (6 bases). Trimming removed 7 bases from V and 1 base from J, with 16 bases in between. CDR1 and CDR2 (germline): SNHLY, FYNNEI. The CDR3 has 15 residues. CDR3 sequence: CASNRDGAANTEAFF. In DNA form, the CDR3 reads TGTGCCAGCAACAGGGACGGCGCCGCGAACACTGAAGCTTTCTTT.

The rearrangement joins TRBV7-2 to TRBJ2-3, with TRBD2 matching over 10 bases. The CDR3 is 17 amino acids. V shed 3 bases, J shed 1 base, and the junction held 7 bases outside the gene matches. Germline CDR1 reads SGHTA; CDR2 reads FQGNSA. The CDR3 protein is CASSFGTSAFGTDTQYF. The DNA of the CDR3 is TGTGCCAGCAGCTTCGGGACTAGCGCGTTTGGCACAGATACGCAGTATTTT.

CDR3 sequence: CASSPYPGTWPYEQYF. The CDR3 DNA reads TGCGCCAGCAGTCCCTACCCCGGGACATGGCCCTACGAGCAGTACTTC. The chain has TRBV23-1 and TRBJ2-7; possibly TRBD1 for D (6 bases). TRBV23-1 has ORF status, its function being uncertain. V gave up 4 bases and J gave up 2 bases, with 18 bases separating them. The CDR3 length is 16 residues.

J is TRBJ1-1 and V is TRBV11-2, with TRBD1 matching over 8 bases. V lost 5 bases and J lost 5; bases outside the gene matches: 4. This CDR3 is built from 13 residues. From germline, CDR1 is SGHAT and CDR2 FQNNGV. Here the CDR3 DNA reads TGTGCCAGCAGCCAGGACAGGGAGACTGAAGCTTTCTTT. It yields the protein CASSQDRETEAFF.

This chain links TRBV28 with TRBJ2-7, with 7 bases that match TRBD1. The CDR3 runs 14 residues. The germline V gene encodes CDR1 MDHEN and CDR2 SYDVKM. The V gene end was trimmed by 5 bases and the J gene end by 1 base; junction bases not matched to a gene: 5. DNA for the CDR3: TGTGCCAGCAGTCCGGACAGGACTTCCTACGAGCAGTACTTC. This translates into CASSPDRTSYEQYF. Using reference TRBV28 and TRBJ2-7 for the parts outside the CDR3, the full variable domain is DVKVTQSSRYLVKRTGEKVFLECVQDMDHENMFWYRQDPGLGLRLIYFSYDVKMKEKGDIPEGYSVSREKKERFSLILESASTNQTSMYLCASSPDRTSYEQYFGPGTRLTVT.

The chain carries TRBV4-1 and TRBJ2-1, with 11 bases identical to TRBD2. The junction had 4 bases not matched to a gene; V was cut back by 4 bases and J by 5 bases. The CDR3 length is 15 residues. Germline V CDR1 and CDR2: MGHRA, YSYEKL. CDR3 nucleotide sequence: TGCGCCAGCAGCCTACTAGCGGGGGCGAACAATGAGCAGTTCTTC. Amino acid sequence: CASSLLAGANNEQFF.

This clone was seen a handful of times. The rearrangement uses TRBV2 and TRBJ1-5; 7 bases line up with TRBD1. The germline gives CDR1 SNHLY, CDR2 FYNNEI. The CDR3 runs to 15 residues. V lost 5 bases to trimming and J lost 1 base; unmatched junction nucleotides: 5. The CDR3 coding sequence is TGTGCCAGCAGTTGGGCAGGGGGAAGCAATCAGCCCCAGCATTTT. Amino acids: CASSWAGGSNQPQHF.

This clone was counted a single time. The CDR3 loop is CATSDLRGGAGELFF. Here the CDR3 DNA reads TGTGCCACCAGTGATTTGCGGGGAGGGGCCGGGGAGCTGTTTTTT. The rearrangement joins TRBV24-1 to TRBJ2-2; 7 nucleotides align to TRBD2. Germline-derived CDR1 and CDR2 are KGHDR and SFDVKD. The CDR3 spans 15 residues. Trimming removed 0 bases from V and 6 bases from J; junction bases left unmatched: 3.